The next 27 T cell receptor beta chains were all read from a single sample in a study of OX40 agonist ivuxolimab in advanced cancers. Sequenced by immunoSEQ multiplex PCR; TCRdb stores in-frame clones only, minus some. The table lists 60,000 to 95,000 clones, over 75% of them singletons. The specimen comprised CD4+ or CD8+ T cells sorted from blood, sampled in a trial of the OX40 agonist ivuxolimab. These receptors were taken from an adult with an advanced solid tumor such as melanoma, head and neck, liver or kidney cancer.

V usage is TRBV7-2 and J usage is TRBJ2-1; TRBD2 aligns across 8 bases. Looked up from germline, CDR1 is SGHTA and CDR2 is FQGNSA. The J segment lost 7 bases and the V segment lost 4 bases, leaving 15 bases of the junction unmatched. The CDR3 spans 17 residues. Written as DNA, the CDR3 is TGTGCCAGCAGCTCCAGCCCAGCTAGCGGGTCGTCAAATGAGCAGTTCTTC. Translation: CASSSSPASGSSNEQFF.

This rearrangement joins TRBV5-4 to TRBJ1-3; D is unclear. Germline V lookup: CDR1 SGHNT, CDR2 YYREEE (reference sequence). This CDR3 is 12 amino acids long. With 0 bases removed from V and 4 bases from J, the gap between germline ends came to 2 bases. CDR3 sequence reads: CASSLDGNTIYF. Written as DNA, the CDR3 is TGTGCCAGCAGCTTGGACGGAAACACCATATATTTT.

This chain's CDR3 is CASSSRLAGGRNEQFF. The CDR3 DNA reads as TGTGCCAGCAGCTCCCGACTAGCGGGGGGGCGGAATGAGCAGTTCTTC. This chain links TRBV7-2 with TRBJ2-1, with 14 positions matching TRBD2. Germline V CDR1 and CDR2: SGHTA, FQGNSA. The ends lost 4 bases at V and 7 bases at J; junction bases unmatched: 6. CDR3 length: 16 amino acids. Full variable domain (remainder filled in from reference TRBV7-2 and TRBJ2-1): GAGVSQSPSNKVTEKGKDVELRCDPISGHTALYWYRQSLGQGLEFLIYFQGNSAPDKSGLPSDRFSAERTGGSVSTLTIQRTQQEDSAVYLCASSSRLAGGRNEQFFGPGTRLTVL.

J is TRBJ1-6 and V is TRBV4-1; D is undetermined. This CDR3 region has 14 residues. V lost 0 bases and J lost 10, with 10 bases in between. Per the germline V gene, CDR1 is MGHRA and CDR2 is YSYEKL. The CDR3: CASSQDIPASPLHF. DNA for the CDR3: TGCGCCAGCAGCCAAGATATTCCGGCATCACCCCTCCACTTT.

The chain has TRBV6-9 and TRBJ1-6; possibly TRBD1 for D (6 bases). V lost 6 bases, J lost 2 bases, and 26 bases lay in between. Germline CDR1 is MNHGY and CDR2 is SVAAGI. The CDR3 runs 20 residues. Here the CDR3 reads CASSSLPDSGVSAYNSPLHF. CDR3 DNA: TGTGCCAGCAGCTCACTACCGGACAGTGGGGTGAGCGCCTATAATTCACCCCTCCACTTT.

The CDR3 spells CASSPPGSSYEQYF. CDR3 coding DNA: TGTGCCAGCAGCCCCCCGGGAAGTTCCTACGAGCAGTACTTC. The rearrangement uses TRBV7-2 and TRBJ2-7; possibly TRBD2 for D (5 bases). Deletions cut 5 bases from V and 1 base from J, with 12 bases between. Germline V gene data show CDR1 as SGHTA and CDR2 as FQGNSA. The CDR3 contains 14 residues.

This chain joins TRBV30 and TRBJ1-3; 7 nucleotides line up with TRBD1. The CDR3 covers 15 residues. Germline values: CDR1 GTSNPN, CDR2 SVGIG (reference sequence). Germline trimming cut 5 bases from V and 2 bases from J; bases unmatched to any gene: 9. CDR3 sequence reads: CAWGTTGEPGNTIYF. The DNA of the CDR3 is TGTGCCTGGGGGACCACAGGGGAGCCTGGAAACACCATATATTTT.

The rearrangement uses TRBV7-8 and TRBJ1-3; tentative D call: TRBD1 (6 bases). In germline, CDR1 is SGHVS, CDR2 FQNEAQ. The length of the CDR3 is 16 residues. V lost 2 bases to trimming and J lost 4 bases, with 15 bases between them. The CDR3 coding sequence is TGTGCCAGCAGCTTATCCCCGGAGGGGGGCGGAAACACCATATATTTT. It specifies CASSLSPEGGGNTIYF.

This clone is termed medium-sized. The chain is built from TRBV27 and TRBJ2-7; D possibly matches TRBD1 or TRBD2 (5 bases each). V shed 8 bases and J shed 3 bases, with 41 bases lying between them. This CDR3 has 22 residues. CDR1 and CDR2 (germline): MNHEY, SMNVEV (reference sequence). CDR3 region: CASGAYKAVTLWDPHPLYEQYF. In DNA form, the CDR3 reads TGTGCCAGCGGGGCCTACAAAGCTGTAACATTGTGGGACCCCCATCCCCTCTACGAGCAGTACTTC.

The chain joins TRBV5-1 to TRBJ2-3; D is tentatively TRBD1 or TRBD2 (5 bases each). V lost 2 bases, J lost 2 bases, and 12 bases lay in between. Looked up from germline, CDR1 is SGHRS and CDR2 is YFSETQ. This CDR3 has 15 amino acids. The CDR3 loop reads CASSLGDGYTDTQYF. The DNA for the CDR3 is TGCGCCAGCAGCTTAGGGGACGGTTACACAGATACGCAGTATTTT.

This clone appeared a single time. The chain has TRBV5-8 and TRBJ2-5; 8 nucleotides line up with TRBD2. Germline CDR1 is SGHTS and CDR2 is YDEGEE. The CDR3 spans 16 residues. The V and J ends lost 4 bases and 0 bases, in that order; junction bases with no gene match: 8. The CDR3 protein is CASSLGAGGYQETQYF. The CDR3 DNA reads TGTGCCAGCAGCCTGGGTGCGGGGGGTTACCAAGAGACCCAGTACTTC.

V gene TRBV13 combines with J gene TRBJ2-1; the match to TRBD1 covers 10 bases. Looked up from germline, CDR1 is PRHDT and CDR2 is FYEKMQ (reference sequence). The length of the CDR3 is 18 residues. The J segment lost 4 bases and the V segment lost 5 bases, leaving 14 bases of the junction unmatched. In nucleotides, the CDR3 is TGTGCCAGCAGCGGGGGGACAGGGGATTGGTTGGGTTACAATGAGCAGTTCTTC. This encodes CASSGGTGDWLGYNEQFF.

The chain uses TRBV28 and TRBJ2-7; D possibly corresponds to TRBD2 (5 bases). This CDR3 is built from 14 residues. Germline CDR1 and CDR2: MDHEN and SYDVKM. V lost 4 bases and J 9 bases, leaving 19 bases between the germline ends. CDR3 amino acids: CASSSFRARGVQYF. The CDR3 DNA reads as TGTGCCAGCAGTTCCTTCCGGGCCCGGGGTGTGCAGTACTTC.

The gene calls are TRBV6-5 and TRBJ2-3, with D uncertain. V was trimmed by 0 bases and J by 4 bases, leaving 11 bases between them. The CDR3 has 15 residues. In germline, CDR1 is MNHEY, CDR2 SVGAGI. The CDR3 here is CASSYSAVMADTQYF. The CDR3 DNA is TGTGCCAGCAGTTACTCCGCCGTGATGGCAGATACGCAGTATTTT.

The V and J genes are TRBV6-6 and TRBJ1-6, with D uncertain. This CDR3 region has 13 residues. CDR1 MNHNY and CDR2 SVGAGI come from the germline V gene (reference sequence). The V gene lost 6 bases and the J gene lost 7 bases, with 10 bases spanning the gap. Here the CDR3 DNA reads TGTGCCAGCAGGGGCAGTGCGAATTCACCCCTCCACTTT. Encoded protein: CASRGSANSPLHF.

The chain joins TRBV29-1 to TRBJ2-7; perhaps D is TRBD1 or TRBD2 (5 bases each). Germline CDR1 SQVTM, CDR2 ANQGSEA. The V gene lost 1 base and the J gene lost 0 bases, with 13 bases spanning the gap. This CDR3 is 15 amino acids long. The CDR3 loop reads CSVEGGSRSSYEQYF. The CDR3 bases are TGCAGCGTTGAAGGGGGGTCTCGAAGCTCCTACGAGCAGTACTTC.

This chain joins TRBV6-1 and TRBJ2-5; no firm D call. Germline V gene sequence: CDR1 MNHNS, CDR2 SASEGT. The CDR3 is made up of 14 amino acids. V lost 4 bases and J lost 5, with 14 bases in between. Here the CDR3 DNA reads TGTGCCAGCAGTGGGGGTCGGCATTCGGAGACCCAGTACTTC. It specifies CASSGGRHSETQYF.

The chain links TRBV19 to TRBJ2-7; D gene uncertain. Germline V gene lookup returns CDR1 LNHDA and CDR2 SQIVND (reference sequence). The CDR3 has 14 amino acids. V lost 4 bases, J lost 9 bases, and 19 bases lay in between. The chain's CDR3 is CASSTTFSQNGQYF. The CDR3, as DNA: TGTGCCAGTAGTACGACATTTAGTCAAAACGGGCAGTACTTC.

This chain connects TRBV7-9 to TRBJ2-1; D unresolved. The germline V and J ends were trimmed by 1 base and 10 bases, with 8 bases remaining between them. CDR1 is SEHNR, CDR2 FQNEAQ, per germline (reference sequence). There are 12 residues in the CDR3. DNA of the CDR3: TGTGCCAGCAGCTTAGTGGGCCGGGAGCAGTTCTTC. It yields the protein CASSLVGREQFF.

This chain connects TRBV6-5 to TRBJ1-2, with D possibly matching TRBD1 (6 bases). Germline lookup yields CDR1 MNHEY and CDR2 SVGAGI. V shed 6 bases and J shed 6 bases, with 11 bases lying between them. The CDR3 totals 12 residues. This CDR3 reads CASRTRTDGYTF. In nucleotides, the CDR3 is TGTGCCAGCAGAACCCGGACAGATGGCTACACCTTC.

This chain connects TRBV7-9 to TRBJ1-4; D remains unclear. The CDR3 contains 12 residues. CDR1 and CDR2 from the germline V gene are SEHNR and FQNEAQ (reference sequence). Trimming removed 1 base from V and 15 bases from J, with 12 bases in between. This CDR3 is CASSLGWSLVFF. CDR3 in DNA: TGTGCCAGCAGCTTAGGATGGTCGCTGGTGTTTTTT.

The V and J genes are TRBV19 and TRBJ1-1; 7 bases are a match to TRBD1. This CDR3 is built from 19 residues. From germline, CDR1 is LNHDA and CDR2 SQIVND (reference sequence). V lost 0 bases to trimming and J lost 0 bases; unmatched junction nucleotides: 13. The CDR3: CASSIDLRQGSWVNTEAFF. The CDR3 nucleotides are TGTGCCAGTAGTATAGATTTGCGACAGGGTTCGTGGGTGAACACTGAAGCTTTCTTT.

The chain couples TRBV15 to TRBJ1-5; maybe TRBD1 (6 bases). Germline lookup yields CDR1 LNHNV and CDR2 YYDKDF (reference sequence). This CDR3 has 17 residues. V dropped 0 bases and J dropped 8 bases, with 20 bases sitting between them. The chain's CDR3 is CATSREQWGPLGEPQHF. The CDR3, as DNA: TGTGCCACCAGCAGAGAACAATGGGGGCCTTTGGGTGAGCCCCAGCATTTT.

This clone has just a few counts. Different DNA sequences within this sample yield the same CDR3. This chain links TRBV7-8 with TRBJ1-2, with D maybe TRBD1 (6 bases). Germline V lookup: CDR1 SGHVS, CDR2 FQNEAQ. The V and J ends lost 6 bases and 7 bases respectively, with 12 bases between them. The CDR3 length is 12 residues. Here the CDR3 DNA reads TGTGCCAGCAGTCCGGGACAACTTGGCTACACCTTC. Its translation is CASSPGQLGYTF.

The chain couples TRBV28 to TRBJ1-2; D unclear. The V gene's germline CDR1 is MDHEN and CDR2 SYDVKM. The V end lost 4 bases, the J end lost 3 bases, and 12 bases lay between the germline ends. The CDR3 has 14 amino acids. The CDR3 spells CASSSSGADYGYTF. CDR3 in DNA: TGTGCCAGCAGTTCCTCGGGAGCGGACTATGGCTACACCTTC.

The chain has TRBV6-1 and TRBJ2-7; D is undetermined. The CDR3 extends over 13 amino acids. V was clipped by 6 bases and J by 6 bases, with 15 bases between them. CDR1 and CDR2 from the germline V gene are MNHNS and SASEGT. CDR3 in amino acids: CASRGTGTGEQYF. In DNA, the CDR3 is TGTGCCAGCAGGGGCACCGGAACCGGCGAGCAGTACTTC.

The rearrangement joins TRBV7-6 to TRBJ2-3; TRBD2 agrees at 7 bases. This CDR3 is built from 15 residues. V gave up 0 bases and J gave up 1 base; unmatched junction bases: 1. Germline assignment: CDR1 SGHVS and CDR2 FNYEAQ. This CDR3 reads CASSLAAGGTDTQYF. The CDR3, as DNA: TGTGCCAGCAGCTTAGCCGCGGGGGGCACAGATACGCAGTATTTT.